The next 32 T cell receptor beta chains were all read from a single sample in a study of blood T cell repertoires in COVID-19 (dated by TCRdb to the early 2020s). Library construction relied on the immunoSEQ multiplex PCR assay. This immuneACCESS table, as held by TCRdb, lists in-frame sequences with V and J called but not all clones. Of the missing ones, under half trace to an unresolved V gene in checked studies; the others have no known cause. The sample profile shows some 62,000 clones; about 76% of them were found once. Approximately 5% of the sample rests with the top ten. Input material: peripheral blood. Receptor source: a human donor in a cohort sampled during active COVID-19.

This chain joins TRBV21-1 and TRBJ1-6; the table names TRBD1, a call not compared with the DNA. TRBV21-1 is marked as a pseudogene. The CDR3 consists of 22 residues. The CDR3 nucleotides are TGTGCCAGCAGCGAATACGGGCCCCTTGGGACAGGGGACGATCCTCGGAATTCACCCCTCCACTTT. Amino acids: CASSEYGPLGTGDDPRNSPLHF.

This clone has only one observation. The V call is TRBV7-8, the J call TRBJ1-2, with no clear D. CDR3 length: 16 amino acids. Per the germline V gene, CDR1 is SGHVS and CDR2 is FQNEAQ. V gave up 5 bases and J gave up 6 bases, with 22 bases separating them. The CDR3 DNA sequence: TGTGCCAGCAGCGCCGCCCATAATGGTGGCCTCGATGGCTACACCTTC. Protein sequence: CASSAAHNGGLDGYTF.

The chain links TRBV4-3 to TRBJ2-5; 8 bases map to TRBD2. CDR1 LGHNA and CDR2 YSLEER come from the germline V gene. V gave up 3 bases and J gave up 5 bases; unmatched junction bases: 17. CDR3 size: 18 residues. CDR3 coding DNA: TGCGCCAGCAGCCATGACCCCCCGGGGGGGGCGGGGAGGGAGACCCAGTACTTC. Translating gives CASSHDPPGGAGRETQYF.

CDR3 amino acids: CASSPPRRTPSGTSTDTQYF. For the CDR3, the DNA is TGTGCCAGCTCACCACCTCGGCGTACACCTAGCGGGACCAGCACAGATACGCAGTATTTT. The V call is TRBV18, the J call TRBJ2-3; TRBD2 matches 9 bases. V shed 0 bases and J 0 bases; nucleotides not matched to a gene: 13. The CDR3 covers 20 residues. The germline V gene encodes CDR1 KGHSH and CDR2 LQKENI.

J is TRBJ2-1 and V is TRBV9; a weak D match, TRBD2 (7 bases). V was trimmed by 3 bases and J by 6 bases, leaving 19 bases between them. The CDR3 covers 16 residues. Germline-derived CDR1 and CDR2 are SGDLS and YYNGEE. The chain's CDR3 is CASSGSAGAGGNEQFF. DNA for the CDR3: TGTGCCAGCAGCGGCTCGGCGGGGGCCGGTGGCAATGAGCAGTTCTTC.

This clone was counted between two and nine times. The chain is built from TRBV29-1 and TRBJ2-7, with D maybe TRBD2 (5 bases). CDR1 and CDR2 from the germline V gene are SQVTM and ANQGSEA. The V gene lost 1 base and the J gene lost 3 bases, with 16 bases spanning the gap. This CDR3 is built from 15 residues. The CDR3 DNA reads TGCAGCGTTGAAGCGCCAGGTCGAGAGGGCTACGAGCAGTACTTC. This codes for CSVEAPGREGYEQYF.

The chain joins TRBV30 to TRBJ2-2; TRBD1 agrees at 7 bases. Germline V gene sequence: CDR1 GTSNPN, CDR2 SVGIG (reference sequence). The CDR3 is 14 amino acids. V dropped 0 bases and J dropped 5; count of bases not matched to a gene: 3. The CDR3 DNA reads as TGTGCCTGGAGTGTCTCCAGGGGGACCGGGGAGCTGTTTTTT. Residues: CAWSVSRGTGELFF.

This clone was counted a few times. The chain is built from TRBV27 and TRBJ1-2; no clear D. The V gene's germline CDR1 is MNHEY and CDR2 SMNVEV (reference sequence). Trimming took 5 bases from V and 8 from J, leaving 18 bases between them. The CDR3 totals 14 residues. The CDR3 DNA reads TGTGCCAGCAGTCCGCGGGCACTCCGGGAGGGCTACACCTTC. Translating it yields CASSPRALREGYTF.

The CDR3 protein is CASSYFVGGLNYGYTF. The CDR3 DNA follows: TGTGCCAGCAGTTACTTTGTGGGGGGTTTAAACTATGGCTACACCTTC. The V and J genes are TRBV6-6 and TRBJ1-2; D is possibly TRBD1 (5 bases). This CDR3 is built from 16 residues. Germline CDR1 reads MNHNY; CDR2 reads SVGAGI (reference sequence). Trimming cost V 1 base and J 2 bases, with 14 bases left between them.

The genes are TRBV7-2 and TRBJ2-4, with D perhaps matching TRBD1 (6 bases). This CDR3 has 15 amino acids. CDR1 is SGHTA and CDR2 is FQGNSA in the germline V gene. V lost 8 bases and J lost 3, with 17 bases in between. This CDR3 reads CASARTVLGKNIQYF. The CDR3 coding sequence is TGTGCCAGCGCCCGGACAGTCTTGGGCAAAAACATTCAGTACTTC.

The chain uses TRBV6-2 or TRBV6-3 and TRBJ2-3; D uncertain. V gave up 2 bases and J gave up 8 bases, with 8 bases separating them. CDR1 is MNHEY and CDR2 is SVGEGT in the germline V gene. This CDR3 region has 12 residues. CDR3 nucleotide sequence: TGTGCCAGCAGTTACGAGGTGACTACGCAGTATTTT. Amino acid sequence: CASSYEVTTQYF.

The rearrangement uses TRBV10-3 and TRBJ2-5, with 7 bases fitting TRBD2. After removal of 10 bases from V and 4 bases from J, the junction contained 6 bases not matched to a gene. The CDR3 sequence is 12 residues long. CDR1 ENHRY and CDR2 SYGVKD come from the germline V gene. CDR3 sequence: CATRGGSETQYF. CDR3 nucleotides: TGTGCCACCCGGGGAGGGTCAGAGACCCAGTACTTC.

J is TRBJ2-1 and V is TRBV7-9, with TRBD2 matching 7 bases. The V segment lost 5 bases and the J segment 0 bases; nucleotides outside the gene matches: 16. This CDR3 region has 19 residues. Germline V gene data show CDR1 as SEHNR and CDR2 as FQNEAQ (reference sequence). The CDR3 DNA sequence: TGTGCCAGCAGCCCCCGGGGTAGCGGGTCGATCAGCTCCTACAATGAGCAGTTCTTC. Amino acid sequence: CASSPRGSGSISSYNEQFF.

The chain combines TRBV19 with TRBJ2-5; tentative D call: TRBD2 (6 bases). The CDR3 loop spans 16 amino acids. Germline-derived CDR1 and CDR2 are LNHDA and SQIVND (reference sequence). V lost 6 bases to trimming and J lost 5 bases, with 22 bases between them. DNA of the CDR3: TGTGCCAGTAGCCCTAGCCGGACGCGGGGCGTGGAGACCCAGTACTTC. Translated, it gives CASSPSRTRGVETQYF.

The CDR3 spells CASSLGSGGSYEQYF. The CDR3 nucleotides read TGTGCCAGCAGCTTAGGTAGCGGGGGCTCCTACGAGCAGTACTTC. The chain is built from TRBV7-8 and TRBJ2-7, with 9 nucleotides matching TRBD2. Germline CDR1 and CDR2: SGHVS and FQNEAQ. This CDR3 contains 15 residues. Trimming removed 1 base from V and 0 bases from J; junction bases left unmatched: 1.

The rearrangement links TRBV4-2 to TRBJ2-5, with 7 bases matching TRBD2. The CDR3 length is 14 residues. J gave up 3 bases and V 2 bases, and 3 bases lay outside the gene matches. Looked up from germline, CDR1 is LGHNA and CDR2 is YNFKEQ. The CDR3 DNA is TGTGCCAGCAGCCAATCGGCGGGGGAAGAGACCCAGTACTTC. Amino acid sequence: CASSQSAGEETQYF.

This clone has more than one count but fewer than ten. This rearrangement joins TRBV19 to TRBJ1-6, with unresolved D. Germline CDR1 reads LNHDA; CDR2 reads SQIVND (reference sequence). Deletions cut 1 base from V and 7 bases from J, with 11 bases between. This CDR3 has 15 amino acids. The CDR3 protein is CASSIGARPNSPLHF. The CDR3 DNA follows: TGTGCCAGTAGTATAGGGGCCAGACCGAATTCACCCCTCCACTTT.

This clone showed up just a few times. The CDR3 coding sequence is TGTGCCAGCAACGCCCGACGGACAGCTAGCACAGATACGCAGTATTTT. It translates to CASNARRTASTDTQYF. This chain joins TRBV27 and TRBJ2-3, with D perhaps matching TRBD1 (6 bases). The V gene lost 7 bases and the J gene lost 0 bases, with 17 bases spanning the gap. The CDR3 consists of 16 residues. Per the germline V gene, CDR1 is MNHEY and CDR2 is SMNVEV (reference sequence).

As concerns this clone: Other DNA sequences of this sample code for an identical CDR3. The chain combines TRBV18 with TRBJ1-2, with 8 bases identical to TRBD1. Per the germline V gene, CDR1 is KGHSH and CDR2 is LQKENI. The length of the CDR3 is 13 residues. With 4 bases clipped from V and 6 bases from J, the junction kept 4 bases outside the gene matches. The CDR3 here is CASSRQTGDGYTF. CDR3 DNA: TGTGCCAGCTCACGACAGACAGGGGATGGCTACACCTTC.

The J gene is TRBJ2-2, the V gene TRBV9; 11 bases are a match to TRBD2. CDR1 is SGDLS and CDR2 is YYNGEE in the germline V gene. The CDR3 has 18 amino acids. Trimming cost V 0 bases and J 4 bases; bases outside gene matches: 8. The CDR3 loop is CASSVGGSGGAATGELFF. The CDR3, as DNA: TGTGCCAGCAGCGTAGGTGGTAGCGGGGGGGCCGCCACCGGGGAGCTGTTTTTT.

The sample holds a few counts of this clone. J is TRBJ2-3 and V is TRBV11-2, with 8 bases aligning to TRBD2. Germline CDR1 is SGHAT and CDR2 is FQNNGV. This CDR3 has 16 amino acids. The V gene end was trimmed by 6 bases and the J gene end by 3 bases; junction bases not matched to a gene: 11. CDR3 DNA sequence: TGTGCCAGCAGTCCACCCCCCGGGGGGGGGACAGATACGCAGTATTTT. Its protein product is CASSPPPGGGTDTQYF.

Points on this clone: The germline gene is not matched at one end of the junction; a read error may be the cause. This chain connects TRBV6-5 to TRBJ2-7; D gene uncertain. This CDR3 has 14 amino acids. From germline, CDR1 is MNHEY and CDR2 SVGAGI. DNA for the CDR3: TGTGCCAGCGCGGTCGGTAAAGTCTCCAACGAGCAGTACTTC. This sequence encodes CASAVGKVSNEQYF.

In this sample, this clone turned up a few times. The chain joins TRBV5-1 to TRBJ2-5; TRBD2 matches at 11 bases. Per germline, CDR1 SGHRS and CDR2 YFSETQ. This CDR3 has 16 residues. The V segment lost 2 bases and the J segment 4 bases; nucleotides outside the gene matches: 7. In DNA form, the CDR3 reads TGCGCCAGCAGCTTAAATAGCGGGGGGGCAATAGAGACCCAGTACTTC. This gives the protein CASSLNSGGAIETQYF. Full variable domain (missing parts from reference TRBV5-1 and TRBJ2-5): KAGVTQTPRYLIKTRGQQVTLSCSPISGHRSVSWYQQTPGQGLQFLFEYFSETQRNKGNFPGRFSGRQFSNSRSEMNVSTLELGDSALYLCASSLNSGGAIETQYFGPGTRLLVL.

V gene TRBV2 combines with J gene TRBJ2-1, with a weak D call TRBD2 (5 bases). Trimming left V 0 bases short and J 9 bases short, with 6 bases between. Germline V gene sequence: CDR1 SNHLY, CDR2 FYNNEI. CDR3 length: 12 residues. CDR3 nucleotide sequence: TGTGCCAGCAGTGAAGCGGGGAGTGAGCAGTTCTTC. Residues: CASSEAGSEQFF.

V and J are TRBV19 and TRBJ2-3, with D tentatively TRBD1 (6 bases). The CDR3 covers 13 residues. Trimming took 7 bases from V and 4 from J, leaving 12 bases between them. Germline CDR1 and CDR2: LNHDA and SQIVND (reference sequence). The DNA of the CDR3 is TGTGCCAGTACCGCACAGGGTCCAGATACGCAGTATTTT. Protein product: CASTAQGPDTQYF.

This chain joins TRBV28 and TRBJ1-5, with D possibly TRBD1 on 5 matching bases. The CDR3 extends over 14 amino acids. Trimming took 2 bases from V and 1 from J, leaving 6 bases between them. CDR1 is MDHEN, CDR2 SYDVKM, per germline. The CDR3 here is CASSLPGSNQPQHF. The CDR3 coding sequence is TGTGCCAGCAGTTTACCAGGGAGCAATCAGCCCCAGCATTTT. Full variable domain (remainder filled in from reference TRBV28 and TRBJ1-5): DVKVTQSSRYLVKRTGEKVFLECVQDMDHENMFWYRQDPGLGLRLIYFSYDVKMKEKGDIPEGYSVSREKKERFSLILESASTNQTSMYLCASSLPGSNQPQHFGDGTRLSIL.

V is TRBV5-6 and J is TRBJ1-2; a weak D match, TRBD1 (5 bases). The CDR3 totals 16 residues. V was clipped by 4 bases and J by 1 base, with 17 bases between them. Germline CDR1 reads SGHDT; CDR2 reads YYEEEE. The CDR3 DNA is TGTGCCAGCAGCCCTGATGCGGTAGGGGATAACTATGGCTACACCTTC. Amino acids: CASSPDAVGDNYGYTF.

This clone was observed a single time. The V and J genes are TRBV29-1 and TRBJ2-2, with 8 bases aligning to TRBD1. The V gene end was trimmed by 7 bases and the J gene end by 0 bases; junction bases not matched to a gene: 4. CDR1 is SQVTM, CDR2 ANQGSEA, per germline. This CDR3 has 14 amino acids. The CDR3 sequence is CSGETGANTGELFF. CDR3 DNA: TGCAGCGGGGAGACAGGGGCGAACACCGGGGAGCTGTTTTTT.

The chain employs TRBV28 and TRBJ1-6; TRBD1 aligns across 8 bases. The CDR3 contains 15 residues. Germline CDR1 and CDR2: MDHEN and SYDVKM. V lost 6 bases to trimming and J lost 3 bases; unmatched junction nucleotides: 4. The CDR3 DNA reads as TGTGCCAGCAGCCTGGACAGGGACTATAATTCACCCCTCCACTTT. It codes for CASSLDRDYNSPLHF.

The chain uses TRBV24-1 and TRBJ2-2, with 8 bases lining up with TRBD2. J gave up 1 base and V 5 bases, and 2 bases lay outside the gene matches. CDR1 is KGHDR, CDR2 SFDVKD, per germline. This CDR3 comprises 15 residues. CDR3 residues: CATSVGTRNTGELFF. Here the CDR3 DNA reads TGTGCCACCAGTGTTGGGACTAGGAACACCGGGGAGCTGTTTTTT.

The chain joins TRBV7-8 to TRBJ2-1, with 8 bases aligning to TRBD2. V was pared by 2 bases and J by 3 bases, with 3 bases of the junction left unmatched. Germline assignment: CDR1 SGHVS and CDR2 FQNEAQ. CDR3 length: 15 residues. CDR3 residues: CASSLSSGGYNEQFF. The CDR3 bases are TGTGCCAGCAGCTTATCCAGCGGGGGCTACAATGAGCAGTTCTTC.

The chain employs TRBV7-9 and TRBJ2-7; unclear D gene. Germline V CDR1 and CDR2: SEHNR, FQNEAQ (reference sequence). Trimming pared 2 bases from V and 3 bases from J, leaving 8 bases between. The CDR3 consists of 13 residues. The CDR3 coding sequence is TGTGCCAGCAGCTTACCCTCTAGCTACGAGCAGTACTTC. The encoded protein is CASSLPSSYEQYF.